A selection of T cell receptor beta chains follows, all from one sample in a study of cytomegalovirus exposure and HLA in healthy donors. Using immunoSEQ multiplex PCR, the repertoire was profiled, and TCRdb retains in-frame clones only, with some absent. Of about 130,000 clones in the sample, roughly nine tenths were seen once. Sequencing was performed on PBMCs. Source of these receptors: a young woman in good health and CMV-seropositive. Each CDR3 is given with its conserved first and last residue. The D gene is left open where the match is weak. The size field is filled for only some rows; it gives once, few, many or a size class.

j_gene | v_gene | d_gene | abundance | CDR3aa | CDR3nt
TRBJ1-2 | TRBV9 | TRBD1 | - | CASSDRTGVLDYGYTF | TGTGCCAGCAGCGACCGGACAGGGGTATTGGACTATGGCTACACCTTC
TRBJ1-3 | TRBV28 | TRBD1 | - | CASSSPTGGGNTIYF | TGTGCCAGCAGTTCCCCGACAGGGGGTGGAAACACCATATATTTT
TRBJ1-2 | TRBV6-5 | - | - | CASGTQGYGYTF | TGTGCCAGCGGAACCCAGGGCTATGGCTACACCTTC
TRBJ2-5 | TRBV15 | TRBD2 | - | CATSRDGSGSGQETQYF | TGTGCCACCAGCAGAGACGGTTCGGGTAGCGGGCAAGAGACCCAGTACTTC
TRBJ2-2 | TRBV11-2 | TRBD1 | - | CASSSIQGSNTGELFF | TGTGCCAGCAGCTCTATACAGGGGTCGAACACCGGGGAGCTGTTTTTT
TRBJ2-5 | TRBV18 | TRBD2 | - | CASSPIAGATETQYF | TGTGCCAGCTCACCGATAGCGGGGGCCACGGAGACCCAGTACTTC
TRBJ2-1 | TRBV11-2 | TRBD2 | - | CASSLERLGRGCFF | TGTGCCAGCAGCTTAGAGAGACTGGGGCGGGGGTGCTTCTTC
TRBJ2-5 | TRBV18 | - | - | CASSPGLIQETQYF | TGTGCCAGCTCACCCGGACTCATCCAAGAGACCCAGTACTTC
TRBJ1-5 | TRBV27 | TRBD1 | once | CASSFRGRNQPQHF | TGTGCCAGCAGTTTCAGGGGGCGCAATCAGCCCCAGCATTTT
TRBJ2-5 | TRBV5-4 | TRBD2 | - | CASSFATSGGLQETQYF | TGTGCCAGCAGCTTTGCGACTAGCGGGGGCCTCCAAGAGACCCAGTACTTC
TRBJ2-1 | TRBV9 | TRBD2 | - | CASSVGGGASEQFF | TGTGCCAGCAGCGTCGGCGGGGGGGCGTCCGAGCAGTTCTTC
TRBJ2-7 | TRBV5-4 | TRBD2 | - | CASSLGLAGTGEQYF | TGTGCCAGCAGCTTGGGACTAGCGGGGACGGGCGAGCAGTACTTC
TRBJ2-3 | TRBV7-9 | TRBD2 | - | CASSLVGLEDRGQYF | TGTGCCAGCAGCTTAGTGGGACTAGAGGATCGCGGGCAGTATTTT
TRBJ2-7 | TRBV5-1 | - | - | CASSPAVGVDEQYF | TGCGCCAGCAGCCCGGCAGTAGGGGTCGACGAGCAGTACTTC
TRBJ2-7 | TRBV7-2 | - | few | CASSSQGYEQYF | TGTGCCAGCAGCTCACAGGGCTACGAGCAGTACTTC
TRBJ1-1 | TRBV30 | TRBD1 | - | CAWGGQGGPEAFF | TGTGCCTGGGGGGGACAGGGAGGGCCTGAAGCTTTCTTT
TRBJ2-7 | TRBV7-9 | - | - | CASSLVTYEQYF | TGTGCCAGCAGCTTAGTAACCTACGAGCAGTACTTC
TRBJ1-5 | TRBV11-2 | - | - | CASSPGQTSNQPQHF | TGTGCCAGCAGCCCGGGACAAACCAGCAATCAGCCCCAGCATTTT
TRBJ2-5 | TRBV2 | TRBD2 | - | CASSEGLAVSETQYF | TGTGCCAGCAGTGAGGGCCTAGCGGTTAGCGAGACCCAGTACTTC
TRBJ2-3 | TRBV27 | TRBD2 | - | CASSSQAGSRSSTDTQYF | TGTGCCAGCAGTTCCCAAGCGGGGTCGCGATCTAGCACAGATACGCAGTATTTT
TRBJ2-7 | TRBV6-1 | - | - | CASSSGGAVEQYF | TGTGCCAGCAGTTCGGGGGGCGCGGTCGAGCAGTACTTC
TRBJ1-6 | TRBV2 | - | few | CASRGEGDSPLHF | TGTGCCAGCAGGGGGGAGGGAGATTCACCCCTCCACTTT
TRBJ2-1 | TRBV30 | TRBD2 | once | CAKERGPYNEQFF | TGTGCCAAAGAGCGGGGACCTTACAATGAGCAGTTCTTC
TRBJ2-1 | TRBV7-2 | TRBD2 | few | CASTPKGLAGVDEQFF | TGTGCCAGCACCCCGAAGGGACTAGCGGGGGTAGATGAGCAGTTCTTC
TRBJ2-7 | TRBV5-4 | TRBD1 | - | CASSSRDRDPYEQYF | TGTGCCAGCAGCTCACGGGACAGGGACCCCTACGAGCAGTACTTC
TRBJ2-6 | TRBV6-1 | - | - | CASSQGPGANVLTF | TGTGCCAGCAGTCAAGGGCCTGGGGCCAACGTCCTGACTTTC
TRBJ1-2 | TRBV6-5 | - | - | CASSYSRILTNGYTF | TGTGCCAGCAGTTACTCGAGGATTCTAACTAATGGCTACACCTTC
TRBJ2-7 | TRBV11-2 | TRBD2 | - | CASSFSGTYEQYF | TGTGCCAGCAGCTTTAGCGGGACCTACGAGCAGTACTTC